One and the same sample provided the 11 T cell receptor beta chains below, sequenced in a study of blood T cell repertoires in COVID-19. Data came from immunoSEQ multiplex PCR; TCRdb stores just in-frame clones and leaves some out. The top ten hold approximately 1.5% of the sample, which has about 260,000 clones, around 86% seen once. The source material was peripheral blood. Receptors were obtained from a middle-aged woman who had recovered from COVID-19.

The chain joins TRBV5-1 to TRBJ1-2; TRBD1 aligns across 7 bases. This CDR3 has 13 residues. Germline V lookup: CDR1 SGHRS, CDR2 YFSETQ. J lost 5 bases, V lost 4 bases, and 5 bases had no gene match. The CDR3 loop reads CASSPGQLYGYTF. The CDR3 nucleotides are TGCGCCAGCAGCCCGGGACAGCTTTATGGCTACACCTTC.

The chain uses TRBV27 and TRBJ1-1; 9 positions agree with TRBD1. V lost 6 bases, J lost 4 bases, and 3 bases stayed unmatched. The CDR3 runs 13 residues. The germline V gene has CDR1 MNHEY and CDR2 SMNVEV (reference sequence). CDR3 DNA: TGTGCCAGCAGAACGACAGGGGGCACTGAAGCTTTCTTT. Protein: CASRTTGGTEAFF.

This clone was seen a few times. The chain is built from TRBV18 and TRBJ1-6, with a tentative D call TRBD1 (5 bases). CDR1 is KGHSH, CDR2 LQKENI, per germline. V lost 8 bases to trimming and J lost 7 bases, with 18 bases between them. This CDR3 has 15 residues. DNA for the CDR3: TGTGCCAGCCAGCGTTCCGGGACTGAGAATTCACCCCTCCACTTT. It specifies CASQRSGTENSPLHF.

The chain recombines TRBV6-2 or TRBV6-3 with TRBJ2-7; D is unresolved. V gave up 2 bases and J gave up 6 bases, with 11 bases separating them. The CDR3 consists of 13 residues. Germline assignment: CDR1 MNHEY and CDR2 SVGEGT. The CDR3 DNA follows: TGTGCCAGCAGTTACCTTTGGGCCGGCGAGCAGTACTTC. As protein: CASSYLWAGEQYF.

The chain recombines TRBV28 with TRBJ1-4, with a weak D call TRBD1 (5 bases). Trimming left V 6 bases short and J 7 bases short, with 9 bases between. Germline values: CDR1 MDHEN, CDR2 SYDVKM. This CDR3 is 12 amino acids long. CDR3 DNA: TGTGCCAGCAGCCCCAGGGTTGAAAAACTGTTTTTT. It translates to CASSPRVEKLFF.

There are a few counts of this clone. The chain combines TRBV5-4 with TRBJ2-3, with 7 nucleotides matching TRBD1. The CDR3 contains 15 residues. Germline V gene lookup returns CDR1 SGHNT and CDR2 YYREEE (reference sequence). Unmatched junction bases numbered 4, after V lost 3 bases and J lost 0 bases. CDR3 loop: CASSSPGQSTDTQYF. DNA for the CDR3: TGTGCCAGCAGCTCACCGGGACAGAGCACAGATACGCAGTATTTT.

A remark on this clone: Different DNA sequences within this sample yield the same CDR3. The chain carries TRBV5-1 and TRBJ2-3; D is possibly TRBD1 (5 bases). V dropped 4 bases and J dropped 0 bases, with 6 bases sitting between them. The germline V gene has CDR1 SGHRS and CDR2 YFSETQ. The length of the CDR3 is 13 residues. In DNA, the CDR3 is TGCGCCAGCAGCCCAGGGAGCACAGATACGCAGTATTTT. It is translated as CASSPGSTDTQYF. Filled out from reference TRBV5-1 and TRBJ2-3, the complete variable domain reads KAGVTQTPRYLIKTRGQQVTLSCSPISGHRSVSWYQQTPGQGLQFLFEYFSETQRNKGNFPGRFSGRQFSNSRSEMNVSTLELGDSALYLCASSPGSTDTQYFGPGTRLTVL.

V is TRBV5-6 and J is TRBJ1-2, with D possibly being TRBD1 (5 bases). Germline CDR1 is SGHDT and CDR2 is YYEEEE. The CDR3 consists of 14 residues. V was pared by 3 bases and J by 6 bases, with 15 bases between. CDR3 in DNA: TGTGCCAGCAGCTGGCCCCGGACGGACAATGGCTACACCTTC. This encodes CASSWPRTDNGYTF.

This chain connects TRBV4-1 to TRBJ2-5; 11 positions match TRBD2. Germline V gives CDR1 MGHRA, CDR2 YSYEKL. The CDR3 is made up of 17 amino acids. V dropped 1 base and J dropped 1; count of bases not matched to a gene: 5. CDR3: CASSQGPLAGGQETQYF. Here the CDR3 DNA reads TGCGCCAGCAGCCAAGGACCCCTAGCGGGGGGCCAAGAGACCCAGTACTTC.

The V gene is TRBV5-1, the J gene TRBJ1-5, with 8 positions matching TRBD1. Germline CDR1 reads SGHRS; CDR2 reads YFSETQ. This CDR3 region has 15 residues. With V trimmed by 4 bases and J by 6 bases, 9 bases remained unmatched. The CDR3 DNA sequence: TGCGCCAGCAGCCTCGGACAGGGTCCTAGTCAGCCCCAGCATTTT. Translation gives CASSLGQGPSQPQHF.

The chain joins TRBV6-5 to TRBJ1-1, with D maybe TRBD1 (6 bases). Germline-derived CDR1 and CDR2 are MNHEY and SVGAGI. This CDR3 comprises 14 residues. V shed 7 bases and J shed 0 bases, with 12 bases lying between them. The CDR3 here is CASKRGRVNTEAFF. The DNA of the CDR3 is TGTGCCAGCAAGCGGGGGCGAGTGAACACTGAAGCTTTCTTT.